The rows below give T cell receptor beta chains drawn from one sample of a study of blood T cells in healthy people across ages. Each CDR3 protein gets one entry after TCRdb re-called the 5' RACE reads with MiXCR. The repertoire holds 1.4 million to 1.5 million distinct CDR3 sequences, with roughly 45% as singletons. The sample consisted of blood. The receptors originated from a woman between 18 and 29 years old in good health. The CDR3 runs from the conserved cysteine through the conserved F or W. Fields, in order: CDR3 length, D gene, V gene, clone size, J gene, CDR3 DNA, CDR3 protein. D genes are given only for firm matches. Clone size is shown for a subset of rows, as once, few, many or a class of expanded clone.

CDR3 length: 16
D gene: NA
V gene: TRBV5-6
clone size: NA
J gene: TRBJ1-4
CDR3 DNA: TGTGCCAGCAGCTTGGTTGGGGGGGATCGTGGTGAAAAACTGTTTTTT
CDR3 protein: CASSLVGGDRGEKLFF

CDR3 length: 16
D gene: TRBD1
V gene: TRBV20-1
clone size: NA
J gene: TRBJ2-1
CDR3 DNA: TGCAGTGCTAGGACCCATGACAGGGACTCCTACAATGAGCAGTTCTTC
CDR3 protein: CSARTHDRDSYNEQFF

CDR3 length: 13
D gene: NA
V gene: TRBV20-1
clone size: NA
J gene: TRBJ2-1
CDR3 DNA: TGCAGTGCTAGAGCGGAGATGCAAGAGACCCAGTTCTTC
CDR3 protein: CSARAEMQETQFF

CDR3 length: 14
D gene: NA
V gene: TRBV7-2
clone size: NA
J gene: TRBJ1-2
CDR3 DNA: TGTGCCAGCAGCTTAGCGTTGGCAGAGTCTGGCTACACCTTC
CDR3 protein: CASSLALAESGYTF

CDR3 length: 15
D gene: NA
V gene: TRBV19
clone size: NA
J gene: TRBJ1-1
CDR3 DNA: TGTGCCAGTAGTCCCGAGATCAGGGGGAACACTGAAGCTTTCTTT
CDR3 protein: CASSPEIRGNTEAFF

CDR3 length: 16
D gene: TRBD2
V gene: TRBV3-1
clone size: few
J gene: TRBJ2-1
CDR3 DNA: TGTGCCAGCAGCCAGAGGACTAGCAGCTCCTACAATGAGCAGTTCTTC
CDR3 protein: CASSQRTSSSYNEQFF

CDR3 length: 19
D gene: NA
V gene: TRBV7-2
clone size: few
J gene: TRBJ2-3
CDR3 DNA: TGTGCCAGCAGCTTACCAAAGGGGAGACGTCTTAACAGGGCAGATACGCAGTATTTT
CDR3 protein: CASSLPKGRRLNRADTQYF

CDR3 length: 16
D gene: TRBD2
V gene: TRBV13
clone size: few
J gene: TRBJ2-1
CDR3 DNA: TGTGCCAGCAGCTCTTGGACTAGCGGGGGGGCCAATGAGCAGTTCTTC
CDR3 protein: CASSSWTSGGANEQFF

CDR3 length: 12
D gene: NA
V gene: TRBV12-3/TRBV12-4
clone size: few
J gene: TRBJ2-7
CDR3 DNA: TGTGCCAGCAGTTTGCCCATGGACGAGCAGTACTTC
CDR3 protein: CASSLPMDEQYF

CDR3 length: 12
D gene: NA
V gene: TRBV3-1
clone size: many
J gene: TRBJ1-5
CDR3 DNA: TGTGCCAGCAGTCGAGTGGGTGAGCCCCAGCATTTT
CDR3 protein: CASSRVGEPQHF

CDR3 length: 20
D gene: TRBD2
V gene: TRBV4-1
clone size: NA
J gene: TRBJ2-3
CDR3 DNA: TGCGCCAGCAGCCAAGATATGCGACTAGCGGGAGGGCCCCCTTGGGATACGCAGTATTTT
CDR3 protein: CASSQDMRLAGGPPWDTQYF

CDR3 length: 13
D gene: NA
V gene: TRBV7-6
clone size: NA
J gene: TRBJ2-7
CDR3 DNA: TGTGCCAGCGAGCGCAATGGAGGGGGCGAGCAGTACTTC
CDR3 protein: CASERNGGGEQYF

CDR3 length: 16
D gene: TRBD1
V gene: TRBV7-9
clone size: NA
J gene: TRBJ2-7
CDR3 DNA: TGTGCCAGCAGCTTAATTTTAACAGGGGGACGATACGAGCAGTACTTC
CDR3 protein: CASSLILTGGRYEQYF

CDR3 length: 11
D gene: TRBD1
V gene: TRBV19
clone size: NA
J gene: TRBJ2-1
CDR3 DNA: TGTGCCAGTAGTTTCCGGGACAGGCAGTTCTTC
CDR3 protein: CASSFRDRQFF

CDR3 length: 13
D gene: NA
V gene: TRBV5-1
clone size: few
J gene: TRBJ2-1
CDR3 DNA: TGCGCCAGCAGCTTGTACCAGGACAATGAGCAGTTCTTC
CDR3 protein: CASSLYQDNEQFF

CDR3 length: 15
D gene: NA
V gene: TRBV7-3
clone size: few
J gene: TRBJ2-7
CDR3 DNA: TGTGCCAGCAGCTTAACGGCGGGATTTACCTACGAGCAGTACTTC
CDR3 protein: CASSLTAGFTYEQYF

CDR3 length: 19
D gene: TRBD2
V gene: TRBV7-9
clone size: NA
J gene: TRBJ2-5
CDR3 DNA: TGTGCCAGCAGCTTAGGCCCTTACCCCCAACTAGCGGGAGTGGAGACCCAGTACTTC
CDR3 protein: CASSLGPYPQLAGVETQYF

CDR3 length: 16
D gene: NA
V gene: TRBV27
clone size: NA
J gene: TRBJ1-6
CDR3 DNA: TGTGCCAGCAGTTACTCGACGGTGCCCGCGAATTCACCCCTCCACTTT
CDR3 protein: CASSYSTVPANSPLHF

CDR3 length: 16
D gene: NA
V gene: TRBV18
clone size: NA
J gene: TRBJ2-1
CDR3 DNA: TGTGCCAGCTCACCTAGTATAGAGACCTCCTACAATGAGCAGTTCTTC
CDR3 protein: CASSPSIETSYNEQFF

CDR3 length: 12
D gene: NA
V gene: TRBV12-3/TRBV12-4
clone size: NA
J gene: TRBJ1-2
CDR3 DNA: TGTGCCAGCACCGTAAAGTTGGGGGGCTACACCTTC
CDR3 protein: CASTVKLGGYTF

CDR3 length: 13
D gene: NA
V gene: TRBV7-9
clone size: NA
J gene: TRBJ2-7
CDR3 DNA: TGTGCCAGCAGCTCCAGCTACTCCTACGAGCAGTACTTC
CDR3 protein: CASSSSYSYEQYF

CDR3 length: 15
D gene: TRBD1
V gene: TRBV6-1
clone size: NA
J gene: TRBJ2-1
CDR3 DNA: TGTGCCAGCAGAAAGACAGGGGGGGGATACAATGAGCAGTTCTTC
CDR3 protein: CASRKTGGGYNEQFF

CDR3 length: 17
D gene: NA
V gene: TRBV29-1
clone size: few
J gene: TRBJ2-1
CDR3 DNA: TGCAGCGTCCAACTGCCATGGGACTTATCCCGTTACAATGAGCAGTTCTTC
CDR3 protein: CSVQLPWDLSRYNEQFF

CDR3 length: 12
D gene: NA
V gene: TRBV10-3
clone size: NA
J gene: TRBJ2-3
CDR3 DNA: TGTTCCATCGGCCGGGGGACAGATACGCAGTATTTT
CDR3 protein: CSIGRGTDTQYF

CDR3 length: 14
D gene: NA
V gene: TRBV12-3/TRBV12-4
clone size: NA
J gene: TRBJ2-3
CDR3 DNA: TGTGCCAGCAGTCTCACACAGATATCAGATACGCAGTATTTT
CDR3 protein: CASSLTQISDTQYF

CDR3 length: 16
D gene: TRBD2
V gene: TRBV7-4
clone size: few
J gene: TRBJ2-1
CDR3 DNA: TGTGCCAGCAGCCGGAGCCAGCGGGGGGGCTACAATGAGCAGTTCTTC
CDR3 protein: CASSRSQRGGYNEQFF

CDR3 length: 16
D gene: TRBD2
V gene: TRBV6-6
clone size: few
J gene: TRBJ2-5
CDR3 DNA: TGTGCCAGCAGACCCCAGCCAGCGGGGGTTGGGGAGACCCAGTACTTC
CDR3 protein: CASRPQPAGVGETQYF

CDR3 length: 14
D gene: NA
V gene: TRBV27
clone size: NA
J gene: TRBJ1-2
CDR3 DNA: TGTGCCAGCAAGGGGGACAACATTCCGAGGGGCTACACCTTC
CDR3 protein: CASKGDNIPRGYTF

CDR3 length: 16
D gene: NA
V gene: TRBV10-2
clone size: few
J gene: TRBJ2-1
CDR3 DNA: TGCGCCAGCAGTGGTTTTGAGGGGGGAGCTCGGAATGAGCAGTTCTTC
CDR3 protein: CASSGFEGGARNEQFF

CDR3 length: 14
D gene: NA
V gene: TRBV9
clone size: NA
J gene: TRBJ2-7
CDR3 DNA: TGTGCCAGCAGCGTAGGCGACAGCCCCGCGCCCCAGTACTTC
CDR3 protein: CASSVGDSPAPQYF

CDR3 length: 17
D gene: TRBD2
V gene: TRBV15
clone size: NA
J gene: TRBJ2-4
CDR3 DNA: TGTGCCACCAAGAGGGTAGCGGGAGGAGAGGACAAAAACATTCAGTACTTC
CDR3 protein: CATKRVAGGEDKNIQYF

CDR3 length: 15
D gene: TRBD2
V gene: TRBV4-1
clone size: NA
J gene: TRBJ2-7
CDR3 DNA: TGCGCCAGCAGCCCCGGGGACTATGCGTCCTACGAGCAGTACTTC
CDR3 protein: CASSPGDYASYEQYF

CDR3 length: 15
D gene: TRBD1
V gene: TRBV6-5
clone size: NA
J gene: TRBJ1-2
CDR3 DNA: TGTGCCAGCAGTTACTCCCACAGGGGCAACTATGGCTACACCTTC
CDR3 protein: CASSYSHRGNYGYTF

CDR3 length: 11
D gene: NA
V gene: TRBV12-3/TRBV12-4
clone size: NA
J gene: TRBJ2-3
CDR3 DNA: TGTGCCAGCAGTTTGGATAATACGCAGTATTTT
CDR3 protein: CASSLDNTQYF

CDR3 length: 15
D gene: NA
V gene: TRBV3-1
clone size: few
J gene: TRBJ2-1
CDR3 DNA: TGTGCCAGCAGCCAAGGGGGAGTAATATACAATGAGCAGTTCTTC
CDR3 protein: CASSQGGVIYNEQFF

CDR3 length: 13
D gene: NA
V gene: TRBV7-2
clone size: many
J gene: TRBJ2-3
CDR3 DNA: TGTGCCAGCAGCCCGGACTTTTCAGATACGCAGTATTTT
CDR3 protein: CASSPDFSDTQYF